What follows are 12 T cell receptor beta chains derived from one specimen sequenced in a study of Graves' ophthalmopathy and Graves' hyperthyroidism. RNA transcripts were the source from which TCR beta CDR3 regions were amplified. First-round RT-PCR used HTBI primers; second-round multiplex PCR followed. From the multiplex PCR reads, TCRdb called clonotypes with MiXCR, one entry per CDR3 protein. The sample consists of a few hundred thousand distinct CDR3 sequences, about a sixth of them appearing once. Sequencing used peripheral blood. The source of these receptors is an adult woman with stable Graves' hyperthyroidism.

This clonotype was observed at least ten times. J is TRBJ1-2 and V is TRBV6-1; the D gene is possibly TRBD1 (6 bases). Germline CDR1 MNHNS, CDR2 SASEGT. The CDR3 length is 14 residues. Trimming shortened V by 8 bases and J by 4 bases, and 17 bases separated the two germline ends. The CDR3 region has the DNA TGTGCCAGCGACTACCGGGACACTTCCTATGGCTACACCTTC. The encoded protein is CASDYRDTSYGYTF.

This clonotype was recorded many times. J is TRBJ1-2 and V is TRBV6-1, with D perhaps matching TRBD1 (5 bases). The CDR3 has 14 amino acids. Trimming left V 0 bases short and J 5 bases short, with 10 bases between. Germline V lookup: CDR1 MNHNS, CDR2 SASEGT. Written as DNA, the CDR3 is TGTGCCAGCAGTGAAGCAGGGGCAGGGTATGGCTACACCTTC. The encoded protein is CASSEAGAGYGYTF.

A word on this clonotype: A much larger clone differs from this one at a single base, so this may be a read error. Since no conserved phenylalanine or tryptophan closes the CDR3, a read error is the likely cause. The V and J genes are TRBV3-1 and TRBJ1-1, with D unclear. CDR3 length: 16 amino acids. Trimming took off 8 bases at V and 1 base at J, with 20 bases between the two ends. CDR1 is LGHDT and CDR2 is YNNKEL in the germline V gene (reference sequence). The CDR3 bases are TGTGCCAGCTTCCGCCCTCCAAGGTTGTCGAACACTGAAGCTTTCCTT. This sequence encodes CASFRPPRLSNTEAFL.

This clonotype was picked up many times. V usage is TRBV28 and J usage is TRBJ1-5, with D unclear. The CDR3 has 12 amino acids. CDR1 and CDR2 (germline): MDHEN, SYDVKM. V dropped 6 bases and J dropped 0 bases, with 3 bases sitting between them. CDR3 residues: CASRHSNQPQHF. The CDR3 DNA reads TGTGCCAGCAGGCATAGCAATCAGCCCCAGCATTTT.

This clonotype has a count of ten or more. V is TRBV27 and J is TRBJ2-7; TRBD2 matches 8 bases. Looked up from germline, CDR1 is MNHEY and CDR2 is SMNVEV (reference sequence). The CDR3 length is 14 residues. Trimming removed 5 bases from V and 4 bases from J; junction bases left unmatched: 7. DNA for the CDR3: TGTGCCAGCAGTCCCGCGGGACTAGGGTACGAGCAGTACTTC. Amino acid sequence: CASSPAGLGYEQYF.

The rearrangement links TRBV27 to TRBJ2-7; 9 nucleotides match TRBD2. The CDR3 has 16 residues. From germline, CDR1 is MNHEY and CDR2 SMNVEV (reference sequence). Losses at the gene ends were 1 base for V and 2 bases for J; bases not matched to a gene: 6. The CDR3 here is CASSLWASGATYEQYF. In DNA form, the CDR3 reads TGTGCCAGCAGTTTATGGGCTAGCGGGGCCACCTACGAGCAGTACTTC.

This clonotype was seen a handful of times. V is TRBV28 and J is TRBJ2-2; D remains ambiguous. V was cut by 7 bases and J by 2 bases, with 5 bases left in between. This CDR3 has 12 amino acids. Germline V gene data show CDR1 as MDHEN and CDR2 as SYDVKM. CDR3 residues: CASMKNTGELFF. DNA for the CDR3: TGTGCCAGCATGAAAAACACCGGGGAGCTGTTTTTT.

There are many counts of this clonotype. The rearrangement joins TRBV12-5 to TRBJ2-2; 7 nucleotides align to TRBD1. J lost 1 base, V lost 8 bases, and 4 bases had no gene match. Per germline, CDR1 LGHNT and CDR2 FRNRAP. The CDR3 has 14 amino acids. The CDR3, as DNA: TGTGCTAGTCGACAGGGTATGAACACCGGGGAGCTGTTTTTT. This codes for CASRQGMNTGELFF. The whole variable domain, remainder taken from reference TRBV12-5 and TRBJ2-2, is DARVTQTPRHKVTEMGQEVTMRCQPILGHNTVFWYRQTMMQGLELLAYFRNRAPLDDSGMPKDRFSAEMPDATLATLKIQPSEPRDSAVYFCASRQGMNTGELFFGEGSRLTVL.

This clonotype was seen ten or more times. The rearrangement uses TRBV5-1 and TRBJ2-7; the D is unclear. The ends were cut back, 1 base at V and 5 bases at J, with 13 bases in the middle. This CDR3 is 14 amino acids long. CDR1 SGHRS and CDR2 YFSETQ come from the germline V gene. The CDR3 DNA sequence: TGCGCCAGCAGCTTGCCAACTTTGAATAACGAGCAGTACTTC. Its translation is CASSLPTLNNEQYF. Full variable domain (remainder filled in from reference TRBV5-1 and TRBJ2-7): KAGVTQTPRYLIKTRGQQVTLSCSPISGHRSVSWYQQTPGQGLQFLFEYFSETQRNKGNFPGRFSGRQFSNSRSEMNVSTLELGDSALYLCASSLPTLNNEQYFGPGTRLTVT.

The table lists this clonotype with many counts. The gene calls are TRBV5-1 and TRBJ2-7; 10 bases are a match to TRBD2. The length of the CDR3 is 14 residues. V shed 4 bases and J 7 bases; nucleotides not matched to a gene: 8. Germline V lookup: CDR1 SGHRS, CDR2 YFSETQ. As DNA, the CDR3 is TGCGCCAGCAGCAAACGGACTAGCGGATTTGAGCAGTACTTC. This codes for CASSKRTSGFEQYF.

This clonotype was counted many times. The chain links TRBV19 to TRBJ1-2, with a possible D match to TRBD1 (5 bases). CDR3 length equals 15 residues. The germline V and J ends were trimmed by 3 bases and 4 bases, with 15 bases remaining between them. CDR1 and CDR2 (germline): LNHDA, SQIVND (reference sequence). CDR3 nucleotide sequence: TGTGCCAGTAGTATTGTAGGGACTACCATCTATGGCTACACCTTC. It codes for CASSIVGTTIYGYTF.

The V and J genes are TRBV4-1 and TRBJ2-7; no clear D gene. This CDR3 comprises 12 residues. Germline assignment: CDR1 MGHRA and CDR2 YSYEKL. The V and J ends lost 2 bases and 1 base respectively, with 3 bases between them. In DNA, the CDR3 is TGCGCCAGCAGCCAACCGTCCTACGAGCAGTACTTC. This sequence encodes CASSQPSYEQYF.